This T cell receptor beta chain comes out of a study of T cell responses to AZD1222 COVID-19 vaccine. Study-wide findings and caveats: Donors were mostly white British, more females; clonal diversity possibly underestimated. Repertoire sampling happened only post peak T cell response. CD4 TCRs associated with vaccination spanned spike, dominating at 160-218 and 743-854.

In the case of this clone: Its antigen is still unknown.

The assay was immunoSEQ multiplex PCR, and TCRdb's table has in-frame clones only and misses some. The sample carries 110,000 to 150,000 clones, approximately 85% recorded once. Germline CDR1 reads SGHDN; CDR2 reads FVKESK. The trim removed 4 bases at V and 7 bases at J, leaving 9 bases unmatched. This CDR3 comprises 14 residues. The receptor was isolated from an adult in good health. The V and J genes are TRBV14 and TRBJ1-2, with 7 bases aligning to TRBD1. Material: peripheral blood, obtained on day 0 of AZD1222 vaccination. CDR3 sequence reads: CASSPYDRAAGYTF. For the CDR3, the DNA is TGTGCCAGCAGCCCCTACGACAGGGCGGCTGGCTACACCTTC.